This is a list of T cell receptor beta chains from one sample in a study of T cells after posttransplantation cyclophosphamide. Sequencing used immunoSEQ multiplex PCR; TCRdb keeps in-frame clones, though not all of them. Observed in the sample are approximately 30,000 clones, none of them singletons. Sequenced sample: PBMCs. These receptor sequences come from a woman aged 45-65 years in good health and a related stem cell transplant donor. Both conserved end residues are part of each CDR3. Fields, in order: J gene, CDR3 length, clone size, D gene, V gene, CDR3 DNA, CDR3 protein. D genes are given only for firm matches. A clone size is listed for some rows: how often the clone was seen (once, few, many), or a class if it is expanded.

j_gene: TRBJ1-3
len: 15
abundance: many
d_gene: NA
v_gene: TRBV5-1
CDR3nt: TGCGCCAGCAGCCCCGACAGCCGCTCTGGAAACACCATATATTTT
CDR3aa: CASSPDSRSGNTIYF

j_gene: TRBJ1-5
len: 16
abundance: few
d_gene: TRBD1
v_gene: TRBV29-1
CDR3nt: TGCAGCGTAATCGGGACAGGGAGAGGAGACAATCAGCCCCAGCATTTT
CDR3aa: CSVIGTGRGDNQPQHF

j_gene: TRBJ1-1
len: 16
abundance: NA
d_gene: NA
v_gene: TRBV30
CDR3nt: TGTGCCTGGTTTCCGGGGAGCTCCGGATCTAACACTGAAGCTTTCTTT
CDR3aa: CAWFPGSSGSNTEAFF

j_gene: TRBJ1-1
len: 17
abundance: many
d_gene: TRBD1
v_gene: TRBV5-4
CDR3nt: TGTGCCAGCAGCCCCGGGACAGGGGGCGGTTCAGGGACTGAAGCTTTCTTT
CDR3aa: CASSPGTGGGSGTEAFF

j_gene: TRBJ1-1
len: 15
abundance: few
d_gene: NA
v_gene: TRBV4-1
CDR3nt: TGCGCCAGCAGCCATCGACTGGGGCCCGGCGGAGAAGCTTTCTTT
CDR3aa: CASSHRLGPGGEAFF

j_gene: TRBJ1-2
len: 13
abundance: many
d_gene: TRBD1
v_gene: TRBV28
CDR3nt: TGTGCCAGCAGTGCCGGGACAGACGTTTCTAGGACCTTC
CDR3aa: CASSAGTDVSRTF

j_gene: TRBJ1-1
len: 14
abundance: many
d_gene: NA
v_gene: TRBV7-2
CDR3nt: TGTGCCAGCAGCTTTAGAGGTAGGGACACTGAAGCTTTCTTT
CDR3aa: CASSFRGRDTEAFF

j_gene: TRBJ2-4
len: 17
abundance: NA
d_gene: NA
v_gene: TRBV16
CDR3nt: TGTGCCAGCAGCCAATCCGACACCTTTTCGTCCAAAAACATTCAGTACTTC
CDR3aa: CASSQSDTFSSKNIQYF

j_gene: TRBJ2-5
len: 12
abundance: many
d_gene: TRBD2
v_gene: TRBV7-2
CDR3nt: TGTGCCAGCAGCTTCCGGACTAGCGGCCCCCACTTC
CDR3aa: CASSFRTSGPHF

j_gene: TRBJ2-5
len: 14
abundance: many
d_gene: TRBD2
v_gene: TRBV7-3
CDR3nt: TGTGCCAGCAGCTGGGGACTAGCGGAAGAGACCCAGTACTTC
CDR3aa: CASSWGLAEETQYF

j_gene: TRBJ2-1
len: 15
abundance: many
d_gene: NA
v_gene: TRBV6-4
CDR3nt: TGTGCCAGCCAAGAGAGCAGCGGGCCTTACAATGAGCAGTTCTTC
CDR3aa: CASQESSGPYNEQFF

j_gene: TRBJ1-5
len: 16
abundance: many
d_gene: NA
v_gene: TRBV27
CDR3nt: TGTGCCAGCAGTTTACTAGCGATTCATAGCAATCAGCCCCAGCATTTT
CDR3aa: CASSLLAIHSNQPQHF

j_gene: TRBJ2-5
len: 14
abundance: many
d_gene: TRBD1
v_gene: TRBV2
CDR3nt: TGTGCCAGCAGGACCGGGACAGCCAAAGAGACCCAGTACTTC
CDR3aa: CASRTGTAKETQYF

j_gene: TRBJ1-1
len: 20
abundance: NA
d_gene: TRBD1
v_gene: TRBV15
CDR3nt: TGTGCCACCAGCAGAGATTCCAGGGGGCGATGGTTGGAGATGAACACTGAAGCTTTCTTT
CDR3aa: CATSRDSRGRWLEMNTEAFF

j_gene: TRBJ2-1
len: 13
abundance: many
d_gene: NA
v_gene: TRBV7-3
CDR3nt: TGTGCCAGCAGCTTAAGCCAGGGAGGTGAGCAGTTCTTC
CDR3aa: CASSLSQGGEQFF

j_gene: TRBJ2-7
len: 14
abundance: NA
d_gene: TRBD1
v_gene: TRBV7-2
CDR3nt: TGTGCCAGCAGCTTAGCCACAGGGGTCCACGAGCAGTACTTC
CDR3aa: CASSLATGVHEQYF

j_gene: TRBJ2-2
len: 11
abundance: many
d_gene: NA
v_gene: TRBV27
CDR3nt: TGTGCCAGCCATGAAGGGGGGGAGCTGTTTTTT
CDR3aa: CASHEGGELFF

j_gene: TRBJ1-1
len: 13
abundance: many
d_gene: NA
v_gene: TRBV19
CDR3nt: TGTGCCAGTAGTGCACGGGGGGACACTGAAGCTTTCTTT
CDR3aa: CASSARGDTEAFF

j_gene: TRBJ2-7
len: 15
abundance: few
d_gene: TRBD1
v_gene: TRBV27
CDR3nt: TGTGCCAGCAGTAGGCGGACAGGGGGGAACTACGAGCAGTACTTC
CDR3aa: CASSRRTGGNYEQYF

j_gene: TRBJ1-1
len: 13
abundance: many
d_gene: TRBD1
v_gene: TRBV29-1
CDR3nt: TGCAGCGTTTATGGACAGGCAGACACTGAAGCTTTCTTT
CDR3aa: CSVYGQADTEAFF

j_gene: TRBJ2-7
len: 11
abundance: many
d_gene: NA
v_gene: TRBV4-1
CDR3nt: TGCGCCAGCAGTCTCGGCGGCGAGCAGTACTTC
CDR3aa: CASSLGGEQYF

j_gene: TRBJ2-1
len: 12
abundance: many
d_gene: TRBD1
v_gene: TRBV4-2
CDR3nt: TGTGCCAGCAGCCAAGAAACGGGACAGGAGTTCTTC
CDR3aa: CASSQETGQEFF

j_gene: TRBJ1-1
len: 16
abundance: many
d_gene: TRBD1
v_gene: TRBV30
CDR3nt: TGTGCCTGGACCCGTCCCGGGACAGGGCGGGGAACTGAAGCTTTCTTT
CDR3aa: CAWTRPGTGRGTEAFF

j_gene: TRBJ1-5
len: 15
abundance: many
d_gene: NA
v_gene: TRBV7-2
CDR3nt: TGTGCCAGCAGCTCTCGGACTAATAGCAATCAGCCCCAGCATTTT
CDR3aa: CASSSRTNSNQPQHF

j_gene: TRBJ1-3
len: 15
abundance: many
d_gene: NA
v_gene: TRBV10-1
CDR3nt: TGCGCCAGCAGCTCGGGACTCACCCAAAGGAACACCATATATTTT
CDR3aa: CASSSGLTQRNTIYF

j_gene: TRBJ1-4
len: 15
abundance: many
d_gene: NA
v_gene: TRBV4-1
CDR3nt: TGCGCCAGCAGCCAAGATATCGAGGGGAATGAAAAACTGTTTTTT
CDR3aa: CASSQDIEGNEKLFF